The text below deals with one T cell receptor (beta chain). This clone was observed a single time. The target of this receptor is not known. Per-base qualities were not stored, and no clone one base away is much larger. Each collaborating institution followed its own protocols to collect whole blood in K2EDTA tubes. Collaborator samples were shipped for TCRbeta analysis as frozen whole blood, isolated PBMCs, or DNA extracted from either sample type. This record comes from a study of blood T cell repertoires in COVID-19 (dated by TCRdb to 2019 to 2021). General notes on the study: Samples covering the acute and convalescent phases of COVID-19 were provided by collaborators in the United States, Italy and Spain. A freely available public database, intended as a resource for researchers studying the immune response to SARS-CoV-2, is where the repertoires were released. The material from the prospective study consisted of cDNA or gDNA derived from T cells, B-cell-depleted T cells, or PBMCs. Samples came from the ongoing ImmuneRACE study (first 160 participants) plus 1,254 subjects from 6 global collaborators. The dataset comprised deeply sampled blood TCRbeta repertoires from subjects exposed to, actively infected with, or recovered from COVID-19. Sample metadata almost always included a de-identified subject ID, COVID-19 status, age in years and sex. Where available, HLA class I and class II types were taken from metadata supplied by the sample provider and were not determined by assay-based typing.

The CDR3, from cysteine to phenylalanine, totals 14 residues. Only CDR3 DNA is held: 42 bases, read in frame from base 1. The V end loses 4 bases and the J end loses 7 bases, and a stretch of 10 bases separates them. From a lookup of the germline V gene, CDR1 and CDR2 are KGHDR and SFDVKD. General findings and caveats noted by the study authors: How much clinical and demographic metadata was included differed by source and by participant, and the metadata was provided uncurated.

The immunoSEQ Assay, a bias-controlled multiplex PCR, was used to amplify TCRbeta CDR3 regions from genomic DNA. In the authors' own workflow: The number of nucleated cells in each sample was estimated from the amplification of reference gene primers within the assay. To quantify the absolute abundance of each unique TCRbeta CDR3 rearrangement, sequence reads were collapsed and filtered. For each sample, productive Simpson clonality was calculated as the square root of Simpson's diversity index over productive rearrangements. Here the immuneACCESS table is served through TCRdb, limited to in-frame sequences with V and J called. Missing clones are a known gap in these copies; in checked studies unresolved V genes cover under half, and the rest lacks a known reason. Clone size and V and J calls were adopted from that table, with D and trimming inferred from the DNA. The sample table shows just under 95,000 clones, and around 80% are seen once. 15% to 20% of the sample comes from the top ten.

The sequence was collected from a human donor in a cohort sampled during active COVID-19. Material for sequencing was peripheral blood. This receptor chain uses TRBV24-1 and TRBJ1-6; matching of 5 bases hints at TRBD1 as the D gene. The DNA sequence is TGTGCCACCAGTGAGGGGCCTGAAAATTCACCCCTCCACTTT. Its protein product is CATSEGPENSPLHF.